This T cell receptor (beta chain) was found in a study of OX40 agonist ivuxolimab in advanced cancers. In this sample, this clone turned up a few times. The assay was immunoSEQ multiplex PCR, and TCRdb's table has in-frame clones only and misses some. The table has 65,000 to 75,000 clones, approximately 82% seen once; the top ten hold roughly 6.3%. V was pared by 5 bases and J by 5 bases, with 15 bases between. Germline CDR1 is SGHTA and CDR2 is FQGNSA. The CDR3 totals 15 residues. The sample here was CD4+ or CD8+ T cells sorted from blood, taken in a trial of the OX40 agonist ivuxolimab. This TCR was recovered from an adult with an advanced solid tumor such as melanoma, head and neck, liver or kidney cancer. The chain joins TRBV7-2 to TRBJ2-2; D might be TRBD1 or TRBD2, each matching 5 bases. The chain's CDR3 is CASSPGRIGTGELFF. The DNA of the CDR3 is TGTGCCAGCAGCCCGGGACGTATTGGGACCGGGGAGCTGTTTTTT.